Following are 22 T cell receptor beta chains from one sample sequenced in a study of blood T cell repertoires in COVID-19. Only in-frame clones appear in the TCRdb table, and some are missing; sequencing was by immunoSEQ multiplex PCR. The sample includes under 55,000 clones, about nine tenths seen only once; the top ten take about 13%. Sequenced: peripheral blood. The receptors shown here come from a human donor in a cohort sampled during active COVID-19.

The V call is TRBV3-1 (or the pseudogene TRBV3-2), the J call TRBJ2-5, with TRBD1 as a possible D gene (6 bases). V was clipped by 6 bases and J by 5 bases, with 16 bases between them. Germline V gene sequence: CDR1 LGHDT, CDR2 YNNKEL (reference sequence). The CDR3 loop spans 14 amino acids. In DNA, the CDR3 is TGTGCCAGCAGTCTGCCGCGGCAGGGGGAGACCCAGTACTTC. It yields the protein CASSLPRQGETQYF.

This clone turned up a few times. The CDR3 DNA sequence: TGTGCCAGCAGCTACCCCGGGACAGGGGTCCCCGTTCCCCTCGAGCAGTACTTC. This translates into CASSYPGTGVPVPLEQYF. The genes are TRBV11-2 and TRBJ2-7, with TRBD1 matching over 10 bases. In germline, CDR1 is SGHAT, CDR2 FQNNGV. The ends lost 4 bases at V and 6 bases at J; junction bases unmatched: 18. The CDR3 covers 18 residues.

J is TRBJ1-2 and V is TRBV19, with TRBD1 matching over 11 bases. The CDR3 extends over 14 amino acids. The ends lost 5 bases at V and 8 bases at J; junction bases unmatched: 7. Germline V gene sequence: CDR1 LNHDA, CDR2 SQIVND (reference sequence). CDR3 sequence: CASSLGQGAGGYTF. The CDR3 DNA sequence: TGTGCCAGTAGTCTCGGACAGGGGGCCGGGGGCTACACCTTC.

The genes are TRBV3-1 (or the pseudogene TRBV3-2) and TRBJ1-1, with a possible D match to TRBD1 (6 bases). Trimming left V 7 bases short and J 1 base short, with 16 bases between. Germline values: CDR1 LGHDT, CDR2 YNNKEL (reference sequence). The CDR3 spans 15 residues. Here the CDR3 reads CASKILGHGNTEAFF. In nucleotides, the CDR3 is TGTGCCAGCAAGATCCTGGGACACGGGAACACTGAAGCTTTCTTT.

The rearrangement uses TRBV19 and TRBJ2-5; the match to TRBD1 covers 7 bases. In germline, CDR1 is LNHDA, CDR2 SQIVND (reference sequence). The CDR3 runs 15 residues. V lost 5 bases to trimming and J lost 0 bases; unmatched junction nucleotides: 6. The CDR3, as DNA: TGTGCCAGTAGTGTGGGACAGCTGTACCAAGAGACCCAGTACTTC. As protein: CASSVGQLYQETQYF.

This chain uses TRBV19 with TRBJ2-7; 9 nucleotides line up with TRBD1. CDR1 is LNHDA and CDR2 is SQIVND in the germline V gene (reference sequence). The J segment lost 6 bases and the V segment lost 4 bases, leaving 10 bases of the junction unmatched. This CDR3 region has 15 residues. Written as DNA, the CDR3 is TGTGCCAGTAGTAATTCCGGGACAGGGTATCGCGAGCAGTACTTC. It codes for CASSNSGTGYREQYF.

The chain links TRBV19 to TRBJ1-6; D gene ambiguous. This CDR3 region has 14 residues. Trimming stripped 4 bases from V and 10 bases from J, with 14 bases between. CDR1 LNHDA and CDR2 SQIVND come from the germline V gene (reference sequence). The CDR3 DNA is TGTGCCAGTAGTACACGGGTTGGAGCGTCACCCCTCCACTTT. Protein product: CASSTRVGASPLHF.

V gene TRBV6-5 combines with J gene TRBJ1-2; 7 bases agree with TRBD1. The CDR3 runs 14 residues. Per the germline V gene, CDR1 is MNHEY and CDR2 is SVGAGI. Unmatched junction bases numbered 7, after V lost 6 bases and J lost 3 bases. CDR3 sequence: CASRPTTGHYGYTF. For the CDR3, the DNA is TGTGCCAGCAGGCCTACGACAGGGCACTATGGCTACACCTTC.

The CDR3 bases are TGTGCCAGCAGTCCAGACAGACGACAGCCCCAGCATTTT. Translation: CASSPDRRQPQHF. The rearrangement links TRBV6-5 to TRBJ1-5; D might be TRBD1 (5 bases). The CDR3 is made up of 13 amino acids. Trimming stripped 5 bases from V and 7 bases from J, with 12 bases between. CDR1 and CDR2 (germline): MNHEY, SVGAGI.

This sequence joins TRBV5-1 and TRBJ1-2; D unclear. This CDR3 spans 14 amino acids. Germline V gives CDR1 SGHRS, CDR2 YFSETQ. V was pared by 2 bases and J by 4 bases, with 12 bases between. The CDR3 DNA reads as TGCGCCAGCAGCTTATCACTCGATGGCTATGGCTACACCTTC. Translation: CASSLSLDGYGYTF.

The chain combines TRBV11-2 with TRBJ2-1; D not certain. In germline, CDR1 is SGHAT, CDR2 FQNNGV. The CDR3 is made up of 13 amino acids. V was trimmed by 4 bases and J by 6 bases, leaving 10 bases between them. CDR3: CASSSRGPNEQFF. CDR3 sequence (DNA): TGTGCCAGCAGCTCTCGCGGCCCCAATGAGCAGTTCTTC.

V is TRBV4-1 and J is TRBJ1-2; D is uncertain. CDR3 size: 15 residues. Germline V lookup: CDR1 MGHRA, CDR2 YSYEKL. V was pared by 1 base and J by 0 bases, with 9 bases between. The CDR3 protein is CASSQGWGANYGYTF. CDR3 coding DNA: TGCGCCAGCAGCCAAGGATGGGGAGCTAACTATGGCTACACCTTC.

DNA for the CDR3: TGTGCCAGCAGTGGCGGGACAGGGGGCATGCCCCAGCATTTT. Its translation: CASSGGTGGMPQHF. The chain uses TRBV27 and TRBJ1-5; TRBD1 matches at 12 bases. This CDR3 has 14 amino acids. The ends lost 5 bases at V and 9 bases at J; junction bases unmatched: 5. CDR1 is MNHEY and CDR2 is SMNVEV in the germline V gene (reference sequence).

V usage is TRBV10-3 and J usage is TRBJ1-1; no reliable D call. The germline gives CDR1 ENHRY, CDR2 SYGVKD. The V and J ends lost 3 bases and 0 bases respectively, with 8 bases between them. The CDR3 totals 14 residues. CDR3 amino acids: CAISDNTVNTEAFF. The DNA of the CDR3 is TGTGCCATCAGTGATAACACAGTGAACACTGAAGCTTTCTTT.

The genes are TRBV15 and TRBJ2-2; D unresolved. The CDR3 has 15 amino acids. CDR1 and CDR2 from the germline V gene are LNHNV and YYDKDF (reference sequence). The V and J ends lost 0 bases and 4 bases respectively, with 9 bases between them. The DNA for the CDR3 is TGTGCCACCAGCAGAGATCAGGCACCCACCGGGGAGCTGTTTTTT. Protein product: CATSRDQAPTGELFF.

This CDR3 reads CASSVEGGTEDTQYF. DNA for the CDR3: TGTGCCAGCAGCGTAGAGGGAGGGACGGAAGATACGCAGTATTTT. V is TRBV9 and J is TRBJ2-3, with 7 bases lining up with TRBD2. The CDR3 has 15 amino acids. From germline, CDR1 is SGDLS and CDR2 YYNGEE. The J segment lost 5 bases and the V segment lost 0 bases, leaving 6 bases of the junction unmatched.

The CDR3 spells CASSYGLAGGGETQYF. The CDR3 DNA reads as TGTGCCAGCAGTTATGGTCTAGCGGGGGGGGGAGAGACCCAGTACTTC. V is TRBV6-5 and J is TRBJ2-5; 12 bases are a match to TRBD2. CDR3 length: 16 amino acids. Germline CDR1 and CDR2: MNHEY and SVGAGI. V was clipped by 3 bases and J by 4 bases; unmatched bases: 6.

The chain has TRBV19 and TRBJ1-3; D perhaps matches TRBD1 (5 bases). Germline CDR1 and CDR2: LNHDA and SQIVND (reference sequence). V was pared by 3 bases and J by 2 bases, with 11 bases between. The CDR3 is made up of 15 amino acids. This CDR3 is CASSMMEGAGNTIYF. The CDR3, as DNA: TGTGCCAGTAGTATGATGGAAGGGGCTGGAAACACCATATATTTT. Drawing the rest from reference TRBV19 and TRBJ1-3, the complete variable domain is DGGITQSPKYLFRKEGQNVTLSCEQNLNHDAMYWYRQDPGQGLRLIYYSQIVNDFQKGDIAEGYSVSREKKESFPLTVTSAQKNPTAFYLCASSMMEGAGNTIYFGEGSWLTVV.

The V call is TRBV3-1 (or the pseudogene TRBV3-2), the J call TRBJ2-1; 10 nucleotides align to TRBD1. CDR3 size: 18 residues. In germline, CDR1 is LGHDT, CDR2 YNNKEL (reference sequence). V shed 0 bases, J shed 8 bases, and the junction held 13 bases outside the gene matches. The CDR3 sequence is CASSQDGRQGAAQDEQFF. CDR3 DNA sequence: TGTGCCAGCAGCCAAGACGGGAGACAGGGGGCGGCTCAAGATGAGCAGTTCTTC.

This chain links TRBV10-3 with TRBJ1-6, with D unclear. Trimming shortened V by 0 bases and J by 4 bases, and 10 bases separated the two germline ends. The CDR3 is 16 amino acids. Looked up from germline, CDR1 is ENHRY and CDR2 is SYGVKD. The CDR3 spells CAISESEQTYNSPLHF. CDR3 coding DNA: TGTGCCATCAGTGAGTCGGAACAGACGTATAATTCACCCCTCCACTTT.

V gene TRBV6-5 combines with J gene TRBJ1-3, with D maybe TRBD1 (5 bases). Germline loops: CDR1 MNHEY, CDR2 SVGAGI. The CDR3 consists of 15 residues. With 0 bases removed from V and 7 bases from J, the gap between germline ends came to 13 bases. The CDR3 sequence is CASSYSTGAQNTIYF. CDR3 nucleotides: TGTGCCAGCAGTTACTCTACAGGTGCCCAGAACACCATATATTTT.

CDR3 protein: CASSLWTGSTDTQYF. CDR3 DNA sequence: TGTGCCAGCAGCCTATGGACAGGTAGCACAGATACGCAGTATTTT. The chain uses TRBV7-3 and TRBJ2-3, with 7 bases aligning to TRBD1. J gave up 0 bases and V 5 bases, and 5 bases lay outside the gene matches. The CDR3 covers 15 residues. Per germline, CDR1 SGHTA and CDR2 FQGTGA.